The entry below gives a single T cell receptor beta chain sequence along with its context. Per the germline V gene, CDR1 is DFQATT and CDR2 is SNEGSKA (reference sequence). V was shortened by 3 bases and J by 2 bases, with 2 bases between the two germline ends. This CDR3 contains 11 residues. This sample is part of a study of T cell responses to AZD1222 COVID-19 vaccine. The method was immunoSEQ multiplex PCR; TCRdb's version includes in-frame clones alone and lacks a portion of them. The profile shows around 150,000 clones, about nine tenths of them singletons. Specimen: peripheral blood, collected on day 0 of AZD1222 vaccination. The TCR originated in an adult in good health. This chain connects TRBV20-1 to TRBJ2-1; D uncertain. CDR3 protein: CSARAYNEQFF. CDR3 DNA sequence: TGCAGTGCTAGGGCCTACAATGAGCAGTTCTTC.